Listed below are T cell receptor beta chains from one sample, sequenced in a study of shared clonotypes between healthy human individuals. Assay: immunoSEQ multiplex PCR; the TCRdb copy retains only in-frame clones and omits some. The repertoire holds some 1.5 million clones, with around 97% as singletons. The source material was naive CD4+ T cells sorted from blood. These receptors came from a man aged 25 to 40 in good health. Both conserved end residues are part of each CDR3. D genes are given only for firm matches. Size values are once, few and many counts, or a class for expanded clones, and some rows have none.

v_call	clone_size	j_call	d_call	cdr3_aa	cdr3_nt
TRBV28	-	TRBJ1-2	-	CASRMRTGPNYGYTF	TGTGCCAGCAGAATGAGAACAGGGCCTAACTATGGCTACACCTTC
TRBV6-1	-	TRBJ1-2	-	CASSEIQGTNYGYTF	TGTGCCAGCAGCGAAATTCAGGGGACCAACTATGGCTACACCTTC
TRBV10-2	-	TRBJ2-1	TRBD1	CASSRHDRGRIRGTNEQFF	TGCGCCAGCAGTAGACACGACAGGGGGCGGATTCGCGGCACAAATGAGCAGTTCTTC
TRBV28	-	TRBJ1-1	-	CASSPRSSWYTEAFF	TGTGCCAGCAGTCCGCGTTCCTCGTGGTACACTGAAGCTTTCTTT
TRBV5-1	-	TRBJ2-5	-	CASSLGGWDTRLDQYF	TGCGCCAGCAGCTTGGGCGGTTGGGACACCCGGCTGGACCAGTACTTC
TRBV5-1	-	TRBJ2-1	TRBD2	CASSSGLAGAYNEQFF	TGCGCCAGCAGCTCCGGACTAGCGGGAGCCTACAATGAGCAGTTCTTC
TRBV15	-	TRBJ1-5	-	CATSREKGATPQHF	TGTGCCACCAGCAGAGAGAAAGGGGCCACACCCCAGCATTTT
TRBV6-5	-	TRBJ1-1	TRBD1	CASSSGTANTEAFF	TGTGCCAGCAGCTCGGGGACAGCGAACACTGAAGCTTTCTTT
TRBV7-2	-	TRBJ2-7	-	CASSTAGRPSYEQYF	TGTGCCAGCAGTACGGCCGGCAGGCCATCCTACGAGCAGTACTTC
TRBV2	-	TRBJ2-1	-	CASSGPSASTYNEQFF	TGTGCCAGCAGTGGCCCGTCAGCGAGTACCTACAATGAGCAGTTCTTC
TRBV18	-	TRBJ2-3	TRBD2	CASSPPQAGGPSDTQYF	TGTGCCAGCTCACCACCGCAAGCGGGAGGGCCCTCGGATACGCAGTATTTT
TRBV9	-	TRBJ2-2	-	CASSVVGSGELFF	TGTGCCAGCAGCGTAGTGGGTTCAGGGGAGCTGTTTTTT
TRBV2	-	TRBJ2-3	-	CASSEASPQGDTQYF	TGTGCCAGCAGTGAAGCCAGCCCCCAGGGTGATACGCAGTATTTT
TRBV21-1	once	TRBJ2-7	-	CASSKAREGYEQYF	TGTGCCAGCAGCAAAGCAAGGGAGGGGTACGAGCAGTACTTC
TRBV5-6	-	TRBJ2-3	-	CASSTSPGRGGTDTQYF	TGTGCCAGCAGCACGAGCCCCGGGAGAGGCGGCACAGATACGCAGTATTTT
TRBV15	-	TRBJ2-6	-	CATSRDLVSGANVLTF	TGTGCCACCAGCAGAGATCTCGTCTCTGGGGCCAACGTCCTGACTTTC
TRBV6-1	-	TRBJ2-1	-	CASSERGGREQFF	TGTGCCAGCAGTGAGAGGGGGGGACGTGAGCAGTTCTTC
TRBV7-8	-	TRBJ1-5	-	CASSLAGDLNQPQHF	TGTGCCAGCAGCTTGGCAGGAGATCTAAATCAGCCCCAGCATTTT
TRBV9	-	TRBJ2-1	-	CASSGEGQVYNEQFF	TGTGCCAGCAGCGGCGAGGGGCAAGTTTACAATGAGCAGTTCTTC